This T cell receptor (beta chain) was obtained from a study of T cells in Graves' hyperthyroidism and ophthalmopathy. Whole-study context: Peripheral blood was acquired at first diagnosis, ahead of any therapy whatsoever.

Lactation, pregnancy, other autoimmune disease or uncontrolled infection excluded patients. Amplified TCR beta CDR3 regions derived from RNA transcripts. The study used the HTBI primer set for a first-round RT-PCR of the TCR CDR3. One entry per CDR3 protein results from TCRdb running MiXCR on the multiplex PCR reads. The table lists around 300,000 distinct CDR3 sequences, roughly 13% of them singletons. Of note for this clonotype: The antigen remains unidentified.

V was pared by 2 bases and J by 4 bases, with 14 bases between. Germline assignment: CDR1 LGHNA and CDR2 YNFKEQ. The CDR3 has 15 amino acids. Findings and caveats of the study: Blood also carried most thyroid clonotypes expanded above 0.001. With a median lead of approximately six months before onset, the model predicted ophthalmopathy.

This chain uses TRBV4-2 with TRBJ1-1, with TRBD1 as a possible D gene (6 bases). Material for sequencing was blood. The source is a woman between 40 and 55 years old with Graves' ophthalmopathy. CDR3 DNA: TGTGCCAGCAGCCAAATTGGCCGACAGGTCACTGAAGCTTTCTTT. Protein product: CASSQIGRQVTEAFF.